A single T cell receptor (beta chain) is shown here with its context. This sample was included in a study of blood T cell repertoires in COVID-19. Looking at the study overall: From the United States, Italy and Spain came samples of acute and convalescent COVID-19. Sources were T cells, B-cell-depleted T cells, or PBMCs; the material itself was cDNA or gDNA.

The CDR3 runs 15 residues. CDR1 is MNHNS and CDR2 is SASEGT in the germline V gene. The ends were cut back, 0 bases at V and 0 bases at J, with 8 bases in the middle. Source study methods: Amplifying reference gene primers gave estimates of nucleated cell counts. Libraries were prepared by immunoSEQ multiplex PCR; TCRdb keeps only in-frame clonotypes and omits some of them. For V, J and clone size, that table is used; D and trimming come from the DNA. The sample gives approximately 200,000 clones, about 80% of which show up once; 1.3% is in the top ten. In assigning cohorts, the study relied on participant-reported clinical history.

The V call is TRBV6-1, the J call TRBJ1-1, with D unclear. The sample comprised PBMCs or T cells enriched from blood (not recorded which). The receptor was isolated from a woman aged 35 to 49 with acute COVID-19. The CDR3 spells CASSEARSLNTEAFF. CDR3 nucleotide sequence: TGTGCCAGCAGTGAAGCTCGGAGTTTGAACACTGAAGCTTTCTTT.